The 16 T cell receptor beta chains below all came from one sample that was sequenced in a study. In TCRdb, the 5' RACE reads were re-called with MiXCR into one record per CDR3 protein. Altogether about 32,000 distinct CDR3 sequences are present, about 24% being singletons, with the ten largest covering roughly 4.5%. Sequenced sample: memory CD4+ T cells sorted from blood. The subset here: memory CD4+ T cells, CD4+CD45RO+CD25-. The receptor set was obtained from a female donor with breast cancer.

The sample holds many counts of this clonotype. The CDR3 DNA reads TGTGCCAGCAGCTATACCCTCGAAGAGACCCAGTACTTC. It specifies CASSYTLEETQYF. The chain joins TRBV5-6 to TRBJ2-5; D not resolved. Trimming pared 3 bases from V and 3 bases from J, leaving 9 bases between. The CDR3 spans 13 residues. Germline V gene data show CDR1 as SGHDT and CDR2 as YYEEEE.

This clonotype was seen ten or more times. For the CDR3, the DNA is TGCGCCAGCGCATCCTGGACAGGGGCCACAGATACGCAGTATTTT. Its translation is CASASWTGATDTQYF. V usage is TRBV5-1 and J usage is TRBJ2-3; 9 positions match TRBD1. With V trimmed by 7 bases and J by 2 bases, 8 bases remained unmatched. Germline-derived CDR1 and CDR2 are SGHRS and YFSETQ. This CDR3 contains 15 residues.

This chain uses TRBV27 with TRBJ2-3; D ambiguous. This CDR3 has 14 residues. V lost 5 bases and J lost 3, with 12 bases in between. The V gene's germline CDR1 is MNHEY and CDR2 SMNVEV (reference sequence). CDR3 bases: TGTGCCAGCAGTGTTTTTGGTAGGACAGATACGCAGTATTTT. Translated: CASSVFGRTDTQYF.

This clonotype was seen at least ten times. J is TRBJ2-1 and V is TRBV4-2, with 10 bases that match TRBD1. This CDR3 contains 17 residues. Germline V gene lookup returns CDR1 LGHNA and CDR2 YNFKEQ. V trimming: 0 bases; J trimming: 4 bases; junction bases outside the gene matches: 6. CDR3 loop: CASSQDLGTGAYNEQFF. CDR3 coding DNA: TGTGCCAGCAGCCAAGATTTAGGGACAGGGGCGTACAATGAGCAGTTCTTC.

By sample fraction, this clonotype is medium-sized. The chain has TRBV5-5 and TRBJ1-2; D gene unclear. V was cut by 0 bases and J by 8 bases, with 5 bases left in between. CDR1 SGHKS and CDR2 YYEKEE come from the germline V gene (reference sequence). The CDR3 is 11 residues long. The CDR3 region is CASSLAPGYTF. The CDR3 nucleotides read TGTGCCAGCAGCTTGGCACCCGGCTACACCTTC.

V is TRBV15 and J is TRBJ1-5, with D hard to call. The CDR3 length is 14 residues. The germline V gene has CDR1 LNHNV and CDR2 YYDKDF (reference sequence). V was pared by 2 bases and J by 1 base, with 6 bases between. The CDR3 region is CATSRPRSNQPQHF. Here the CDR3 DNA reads TGTGCCACCAGCAGACCCCGGAGCAATCAGCCCCAGCATTTT.

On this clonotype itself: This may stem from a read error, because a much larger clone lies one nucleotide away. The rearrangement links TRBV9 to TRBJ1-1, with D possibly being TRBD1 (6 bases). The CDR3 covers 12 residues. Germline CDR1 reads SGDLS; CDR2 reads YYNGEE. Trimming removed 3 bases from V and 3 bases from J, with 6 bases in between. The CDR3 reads CASSGQDTEAFF. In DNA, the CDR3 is TGTGCCAGCAGCGGACAGGACACTGAAGCTTTCTTT.

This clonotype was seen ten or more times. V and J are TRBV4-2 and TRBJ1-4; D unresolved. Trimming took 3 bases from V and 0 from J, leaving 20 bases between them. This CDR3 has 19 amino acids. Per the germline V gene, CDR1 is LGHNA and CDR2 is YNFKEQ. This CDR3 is CASSHHTLRGGATNEKLFF. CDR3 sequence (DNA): TGTGCCAGCAGCCACCACACCCTGAGAGGCGGGGCAACTAATGAAAAACTGTTTTTT.

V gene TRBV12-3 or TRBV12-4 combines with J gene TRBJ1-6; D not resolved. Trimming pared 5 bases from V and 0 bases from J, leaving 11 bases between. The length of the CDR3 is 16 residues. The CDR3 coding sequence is TGTGCCAGCAGTAGGGTCCTGAGCTCCTATAATTCACCCCTCCACTTT. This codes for CASSRVLSSYNSPLHF.

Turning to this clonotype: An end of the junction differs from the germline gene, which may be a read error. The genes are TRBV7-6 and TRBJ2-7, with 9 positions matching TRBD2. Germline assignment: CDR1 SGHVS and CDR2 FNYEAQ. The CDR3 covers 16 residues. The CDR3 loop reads CASSLDIAGATYEKYF. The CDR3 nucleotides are TGTGCCAGCAGCTTAGACATAGCGGGAGCAACCTACGAGAAGTACTTC.

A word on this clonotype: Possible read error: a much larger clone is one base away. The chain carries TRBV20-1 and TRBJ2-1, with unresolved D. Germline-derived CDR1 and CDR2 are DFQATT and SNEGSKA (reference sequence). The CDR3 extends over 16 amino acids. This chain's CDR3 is CSARPPVLTANNEQLF. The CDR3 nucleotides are TGCAGTGCTAGACCCCCGGTTCTAACGGCCAACAATGAGCAGCTCTTC.

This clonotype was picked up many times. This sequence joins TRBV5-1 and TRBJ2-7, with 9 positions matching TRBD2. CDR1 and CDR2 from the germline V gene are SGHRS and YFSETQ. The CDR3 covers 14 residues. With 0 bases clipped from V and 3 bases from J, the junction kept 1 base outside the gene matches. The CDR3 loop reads CASSLGLADYEQYF. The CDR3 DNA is TGCGCCAGCAGCTTGGGACTAGCGGACTACGAGCAGTACTTC.

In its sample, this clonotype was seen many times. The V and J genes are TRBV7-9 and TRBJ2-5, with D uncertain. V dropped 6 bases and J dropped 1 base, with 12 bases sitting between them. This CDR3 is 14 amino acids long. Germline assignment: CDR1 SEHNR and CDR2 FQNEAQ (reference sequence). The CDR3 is CASRLHDTQETQYF. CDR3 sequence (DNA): TGTGCCAGCAGGCTACATGACACCCAAGAGACCCAGTACTTC.

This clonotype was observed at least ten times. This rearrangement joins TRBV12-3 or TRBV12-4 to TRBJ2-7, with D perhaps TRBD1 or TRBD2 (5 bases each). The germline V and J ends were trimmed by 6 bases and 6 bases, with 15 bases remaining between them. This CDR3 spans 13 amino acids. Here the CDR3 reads CASSHSHGGEQYF. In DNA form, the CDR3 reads TGTGCCAGCAGCCACTCTCATGGGGGCGAGCAGTACTTC.

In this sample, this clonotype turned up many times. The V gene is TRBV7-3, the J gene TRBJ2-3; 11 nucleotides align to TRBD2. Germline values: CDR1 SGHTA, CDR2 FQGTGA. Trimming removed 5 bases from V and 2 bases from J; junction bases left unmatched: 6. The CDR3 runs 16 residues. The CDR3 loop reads CASSPTSGGFTDTQYF. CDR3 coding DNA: TGTGCCAGCAGCCCAACTAGCGGGGGTTTCACAGATACGCAGTATTTT.

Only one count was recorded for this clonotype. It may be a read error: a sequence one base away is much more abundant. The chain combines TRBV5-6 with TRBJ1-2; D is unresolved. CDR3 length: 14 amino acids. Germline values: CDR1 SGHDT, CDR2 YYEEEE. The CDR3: CVSSYPSETYGYTF. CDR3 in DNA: TGTGTCAGCAGCTACCCCTCGGAAACCTATGGCTACACCTTC.